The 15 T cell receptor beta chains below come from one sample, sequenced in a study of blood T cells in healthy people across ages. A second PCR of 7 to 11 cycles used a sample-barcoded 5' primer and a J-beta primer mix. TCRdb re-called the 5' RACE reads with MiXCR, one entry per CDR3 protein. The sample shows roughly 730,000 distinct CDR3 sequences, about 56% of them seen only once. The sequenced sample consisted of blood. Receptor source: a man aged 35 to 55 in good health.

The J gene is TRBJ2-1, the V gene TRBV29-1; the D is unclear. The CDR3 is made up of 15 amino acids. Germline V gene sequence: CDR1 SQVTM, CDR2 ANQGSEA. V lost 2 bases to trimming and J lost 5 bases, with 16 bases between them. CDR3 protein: CSVEPKSGFNNEQFF. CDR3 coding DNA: TGCAGCGTTGAACCTAAATCCGGGTTTAACAATGAGCAGTTCTTC.

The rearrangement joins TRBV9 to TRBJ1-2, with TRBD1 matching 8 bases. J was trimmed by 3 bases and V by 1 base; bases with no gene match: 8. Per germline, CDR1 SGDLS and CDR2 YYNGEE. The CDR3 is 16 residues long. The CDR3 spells CASSVQPGGQYYGYTF. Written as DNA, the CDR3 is TGTGCCAGCAGCGTACAACCAGGGGGCCAGTACTATGGCTACACCTTC. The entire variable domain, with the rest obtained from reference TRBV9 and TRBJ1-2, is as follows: DSGVTQTPKHLITATGQRVTLRCSPRSGDLSVYWYQQSLDQGLQFLIQYYNGEERAKGNILERFSAQQFPDLHSELNLSSLELGDSALYFCASSVQPGGQYYGYTFGSGTRLTVV.

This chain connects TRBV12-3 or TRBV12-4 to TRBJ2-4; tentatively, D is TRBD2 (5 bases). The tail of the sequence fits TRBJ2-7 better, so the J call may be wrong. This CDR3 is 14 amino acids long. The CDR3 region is CASSLSTDWGEQYF. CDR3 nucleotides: TGTGCCAGCAGTTTATCAACGGACTGGGGCGAGCAGTACTTC.

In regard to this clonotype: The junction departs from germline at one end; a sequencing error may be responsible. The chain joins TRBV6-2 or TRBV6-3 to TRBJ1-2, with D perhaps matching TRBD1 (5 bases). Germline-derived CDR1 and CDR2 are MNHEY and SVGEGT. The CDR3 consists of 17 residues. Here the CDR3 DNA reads TGTGCCGGCAGTTACCAAATCCCCGGGGGGGTTAACTATGGCTACACCTTC. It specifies CAGSYQIPGGVNYGYTF.

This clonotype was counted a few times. CDR3 region: CASSPTRGGYNEQFF. The CDR3 DNA sequence: TGTGCCAGCAGCCCAACGAGGGGGGGATACAATGAGCAGTTCTTC. The J gene is TRBJ2-1, the V gene TRBV7-2; D possibly corresponds to TRBD2 (7 bases). The V gene lost 5 bases and the J gene lost 4 bases, with 15 bases spanning the gap. Germline loops: CDR1 SGHTA, CDR2 FQGNSA. CDR3 length: 15 amino acids.

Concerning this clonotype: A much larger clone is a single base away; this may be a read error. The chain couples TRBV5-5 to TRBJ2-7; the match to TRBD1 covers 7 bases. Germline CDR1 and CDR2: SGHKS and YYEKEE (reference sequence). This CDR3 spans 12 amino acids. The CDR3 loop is CAGRGSSYEQYF. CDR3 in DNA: TGTGCCGGCAGGGGGAGCTCCTACGAGCAGTACTTC.

The CDR3 region is CASSLYAGGNEQFF. The CDR3 DNA sequence: TGTGCCAGCAGCTTATATGCAGGGGGGAATGAGCAGTTCTTC. V and J are TRBV7-7 and TRBJ2-1, with D possibly matching TRBD1 (7 bases). CDR3 length: 14 residues. Per germline, CDR1 SSHAT and CDR2 FNYEAQ (reference sequence). V was pared by 2 bases and J by 7 bases, with 12 bases between.

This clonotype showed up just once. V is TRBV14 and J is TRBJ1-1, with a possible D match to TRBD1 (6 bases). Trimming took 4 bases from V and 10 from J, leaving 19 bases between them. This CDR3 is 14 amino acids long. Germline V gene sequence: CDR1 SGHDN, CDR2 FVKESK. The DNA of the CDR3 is TGTGCCAGCAGCCGCATGGGGGGACATCGCGGAGCTTTCTTT. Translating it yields CASSRMGGHRGAFF. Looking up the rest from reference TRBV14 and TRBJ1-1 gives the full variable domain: EAGVTQFPSHSVIEKGQTVTLRCDPISGHDNLYWYRRVMGKEIKFLLHFVKESKQDESGMPNNRFLAERTGGTYSTLKVQPAELEDSGVYFCASSRMGGHRGAFFGQGTRLTVV.

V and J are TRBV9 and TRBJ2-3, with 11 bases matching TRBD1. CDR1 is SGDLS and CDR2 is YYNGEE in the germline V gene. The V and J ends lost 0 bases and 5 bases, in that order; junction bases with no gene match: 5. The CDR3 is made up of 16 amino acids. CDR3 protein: CASSVGTGGFVDTQYF. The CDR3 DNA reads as TGTGCCAGCAGCGTAGGGACAGGGGGCTTTGTAGATACGCAGTATTTT.

The CDR3 region has the DNA TGTGCCAGCAGATTCCAATCCGATGCGCAGTATTTT. Encoded protein: CASRFQSDAQYF. This chain connects TRBV12-3 or TRBV12-4 to TRBJ2-3; no definite D call. V dropped 6 bases and J dropped 10 bases, with 14 bases sitting between them. This CDR3 is 12 amino acids long.

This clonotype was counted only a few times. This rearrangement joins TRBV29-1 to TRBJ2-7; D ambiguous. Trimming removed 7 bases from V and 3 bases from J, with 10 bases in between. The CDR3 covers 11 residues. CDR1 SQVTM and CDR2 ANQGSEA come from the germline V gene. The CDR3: CSAAHLYEQYF. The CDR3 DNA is TGCAGCGCCGCGCACCTCTACGAGCAGTACTTC.

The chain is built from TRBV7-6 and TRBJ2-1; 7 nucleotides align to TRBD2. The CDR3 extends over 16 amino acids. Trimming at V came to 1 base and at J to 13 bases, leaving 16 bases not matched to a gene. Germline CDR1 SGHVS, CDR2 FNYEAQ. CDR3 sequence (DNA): TGTGCCAGCAGCTTAGGGAGCTCCGGGACTACCTCGGGCCAGTTCTTC. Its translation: CASSLGSSGTTSGQFF.

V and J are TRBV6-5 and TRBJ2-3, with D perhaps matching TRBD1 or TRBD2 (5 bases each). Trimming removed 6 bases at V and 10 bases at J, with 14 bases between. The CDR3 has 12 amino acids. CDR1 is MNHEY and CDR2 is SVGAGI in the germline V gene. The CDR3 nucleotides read TGTGCCAGCAGCGATCCCATGGGGGCGCAGTATTTT. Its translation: CASSDPMGAQYF.

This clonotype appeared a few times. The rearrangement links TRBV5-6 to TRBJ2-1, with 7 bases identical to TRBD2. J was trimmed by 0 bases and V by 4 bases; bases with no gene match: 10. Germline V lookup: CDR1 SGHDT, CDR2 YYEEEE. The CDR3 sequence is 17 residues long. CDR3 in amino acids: CASSHRKAGSSYNEQFF. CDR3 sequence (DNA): TGTGCCAGCAGCCACCGGAAAGCGGGAAGCTCCTACAATGAGCAGTTCTTC.

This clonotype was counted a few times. CDR3 in DNA: TGTGCCAGCAGCTTAGCTGCCAGGAACTATGGCTACACCTTC. Translated, it gives CASSLAARNYGYTF. This chain links TRBV7-2 with TRBJ1-2; D is unclear. V was cut by 0 bases and J by 2 bases, with 7 bases left in between. This CDR3 is 14 amino acids long. The germline CDR1 and CDR2 sequences are SGHTA and FQGNSA.